This T cell receptor (beta chain) was sequenced for a study of PD-L1 blockade in urothelial cancer. The V gene lost 3 bases and the J gene lost 0 bases, with 11 bases spanning the gap. The length of the CDR3 is 16 residues. Germline V gene data show CDR1 as KGHSH and CDR2 as LQKENI. The time point here: pretreatment peripheral blood. The number of samples from each patient was between 1 and 8, taken pretreatment and on-treatment. Synthetically made TCR analog templates were put into each PCR as spikes. The assay was immunoSEQ multiplex PCR, and TCRdb's table has in-frame clones only and misses some. The sample has 80,000 to 90,000 clones; about 84% are singletons.

The sequencing used PBMCs, collected around atezolizumab (anti-PD-L1) treatment. The chain recombines TRBV18 with TRBJ1-4, with TRBD1 as a possible D gene (5 bases). This TCR derives from a man between 60 and 75 years old with urothelial cancer. This CDR3 is CASSPDRRATNEKLFF. CDR3 DNA sequence: TGTGCCAGCTCACCCGACAGACGTGCAACTAATGAAAAACTGTTTTTT. The full variable domain, with the rest looked up from reference TRBV18 and TRBJ1-4, is NAGVMQNPRHLVRRRGQEARLRCSPMKGHSHVYWYRQLPEEGLKFMVYLQKENIIDESGMPKERFSAEFPKEGPSILRIQQVVRGDSAAYFCASSPDRRATNEKLFFGSGTQLSVL.